The sequence of this TCR beta chain was determined in a study of early T cells in non-severe SARS-CoV-2 infection. This clonotype was detected ten times or more. Antigen: not known. Study-wide findings and caveats: In VDJdb matching, anti-spike CD8 responses were favored while private and CD4 specificities went missing.

TCRdb reprocessed the 5' RACE reads via MiXCR and lists one record per CDR3 protein. The data contain around 28,000 distinct CDR3 sequences, roughly 5.3% of them singletons. Looked up from germline, CDR1 is DFQATT and CDR2 is SNEGSKA (reference sequence). The CDR3 totals 14 residues. Trimming at V came to 4 bases and at J to 6 bases, leaving 8 bases not matched to a gene. Sequenced input: whole blood. V and J are TRBV20-1 and TRBJ2-3; 9 nucleotides align to TRBD2. The source of this sequence is an adult who was a healthcare worker with PCR-confirmed SARS-CoV-2 infection or an uninfected control (not recorded which). DNA for the CDR3: TGCAGTGCTACGCCTCTAGCGGGAACGGATACGCAGTATTTT. Translating gives CSATPLAGTDTQYF.